This section outlines one TCR beta chain sequence together with its context. The antigen is undetermined. This record belongs to a study of T cell responses to AZD1222 COVID-19 vaccine. Some clones are missing from TCRdb's copy, which holds only in-frame ones; the method was immunoSEQ multiplex PCR. The data contain under 85,000 clones, roughly 86% of them singletons. The study's findings and limits: Unmutated regions of variants are reportedly targeted by nearly half of spike-specific TCRs. Across spike, vaccine-associated CD4 TCRs were found, dominant at 160-218 and 743-854. No day 14 peak samples; only post-peak repertoires were characterized. White British donors predominated, females outnumbered males, and clonal diversity was possibly underestimated.

Germline loops: CDR1 SGHRS, CDR2 YFSETQ. Trimming took 5 bases from V and 5 from J; bases not matched to a gene: 9. The CDR3 contains 15 residues. This receptor was identified in an adult in good health. V usage is TRBV5-1 and J usage is TRBJ1-1; the match to TRBD1 covers 10 bases. The specimen was peripheral blood, collected on day 0 of MenACWY control vaccination. CDR3 nucleotide sequence: TGCGCCAGCAGGCCTAGACAGGGGGCAGGGACTGAAGCTTTCTTT. Translating gives CASRPRQGAGTEAFF. The whole variable domain, remainder taken from reference TRBV5-1 and TRBJ1-1, is KAGVTQTPRYLIKTRGQQVTLSCSPISGHRSVSWYQQTPGQGLQFLFEYFSETQRNKGNFPGRFSGRQFSNSRSEMNVSTLELGDSALYLCASRPRQGAGTEAFFGQGTRLTVV.